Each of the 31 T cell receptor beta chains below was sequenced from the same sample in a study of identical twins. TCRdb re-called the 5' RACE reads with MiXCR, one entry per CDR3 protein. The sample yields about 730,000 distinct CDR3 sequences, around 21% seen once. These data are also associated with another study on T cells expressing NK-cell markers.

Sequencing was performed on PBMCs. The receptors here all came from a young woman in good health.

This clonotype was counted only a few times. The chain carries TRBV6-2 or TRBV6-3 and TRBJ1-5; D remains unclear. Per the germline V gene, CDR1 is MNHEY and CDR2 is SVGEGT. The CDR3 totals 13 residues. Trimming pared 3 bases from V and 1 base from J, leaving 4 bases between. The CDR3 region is CASSYWSNQPQHF. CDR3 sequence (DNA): TGTGCCAGCAGTTATTGGAGCAATCAGCCCCAGCATTTT.

CDR3 bases: TGTGCCAGCAGCTCTGCCCGGGGGGCGACCCAGTACTTC. Protein product: CASSSARGATQYF. This chain links TRBV4-2 with TRBJ2-5, with D maybe TRBD2 (7 bases). Germline CDR1 reads LGHNA; CDR2 reads YNFKEQ. V was shortened by 5 bases and J by 7 bases, with 14 bases between the two germline ends. The CDR3 runs 13 residues.

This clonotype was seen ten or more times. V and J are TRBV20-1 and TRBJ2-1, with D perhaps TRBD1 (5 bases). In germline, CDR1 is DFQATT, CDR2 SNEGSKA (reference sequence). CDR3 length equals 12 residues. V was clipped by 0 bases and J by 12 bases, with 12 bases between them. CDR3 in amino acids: CSARDLGTGQFF. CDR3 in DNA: TGCAGTGCTAGAGATCTCGGAACAGGGCAGTTCTTC.

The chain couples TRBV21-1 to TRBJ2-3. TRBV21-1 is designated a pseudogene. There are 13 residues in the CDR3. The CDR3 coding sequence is TGTGCCAGCAACAGGGTCTCCACAGATACGCAGTATTTT. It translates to CASNRVSTDTQYF.

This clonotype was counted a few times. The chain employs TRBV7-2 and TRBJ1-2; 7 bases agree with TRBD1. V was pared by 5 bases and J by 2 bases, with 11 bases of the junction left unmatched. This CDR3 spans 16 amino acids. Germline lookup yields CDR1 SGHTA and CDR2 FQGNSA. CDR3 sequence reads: CASSLTTGSANYGYTF. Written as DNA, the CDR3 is TGTGCCAGCAGCCTAACGACAGGGAGCGCGAACTATGGCTACACCTTC.

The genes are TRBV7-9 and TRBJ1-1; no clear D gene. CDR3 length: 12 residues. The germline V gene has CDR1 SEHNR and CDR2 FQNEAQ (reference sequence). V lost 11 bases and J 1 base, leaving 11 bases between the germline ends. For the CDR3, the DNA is TGTGCCGACCGGAGGACGAACACTGAAGCTTTCTTT. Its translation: CADRRTNTEAFF.

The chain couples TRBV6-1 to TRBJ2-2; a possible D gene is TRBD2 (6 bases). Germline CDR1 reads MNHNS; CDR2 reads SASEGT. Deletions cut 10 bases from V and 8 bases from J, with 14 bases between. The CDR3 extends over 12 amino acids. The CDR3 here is CATRREEGELFF. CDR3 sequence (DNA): TGTGCCACGCGAAGGGAGGAAGGGGAGCTGTTTTTT.

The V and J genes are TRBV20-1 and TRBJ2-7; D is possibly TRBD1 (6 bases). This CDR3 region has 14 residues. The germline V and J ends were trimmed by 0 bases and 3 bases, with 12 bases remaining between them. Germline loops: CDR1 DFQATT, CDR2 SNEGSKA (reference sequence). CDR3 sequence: CSAREWAGDYEQYF. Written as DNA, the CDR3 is TGCAGTGCTAGAGAATGGGCAGGGGACTACGAGCAGTACTTC.

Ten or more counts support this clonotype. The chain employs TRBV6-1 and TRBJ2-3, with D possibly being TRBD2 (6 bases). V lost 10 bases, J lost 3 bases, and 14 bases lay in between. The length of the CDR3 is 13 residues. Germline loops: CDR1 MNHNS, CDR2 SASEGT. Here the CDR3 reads CATRRGMTDTQYF. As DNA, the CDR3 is TGTGCCACCCGCCGGGGGATGACAGATACGCAGTATTTT.

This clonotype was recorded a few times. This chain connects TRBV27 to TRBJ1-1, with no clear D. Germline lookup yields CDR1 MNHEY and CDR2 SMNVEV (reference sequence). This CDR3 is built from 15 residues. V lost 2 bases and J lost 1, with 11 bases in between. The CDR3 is CASSLLPLSNTEAFF. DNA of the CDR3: TGTGCCAGCAGTTTACTCCCCCTCTCGAACACTGAAGCTTTCTTT.

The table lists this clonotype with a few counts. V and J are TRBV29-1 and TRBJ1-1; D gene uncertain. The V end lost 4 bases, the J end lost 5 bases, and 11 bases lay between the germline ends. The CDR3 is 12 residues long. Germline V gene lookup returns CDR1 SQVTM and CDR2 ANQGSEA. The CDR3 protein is CSVVGGETEAFF. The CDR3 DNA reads TGCAGCGTTGTCGGTGGGGAGACTGAAGCTTTCTTT.

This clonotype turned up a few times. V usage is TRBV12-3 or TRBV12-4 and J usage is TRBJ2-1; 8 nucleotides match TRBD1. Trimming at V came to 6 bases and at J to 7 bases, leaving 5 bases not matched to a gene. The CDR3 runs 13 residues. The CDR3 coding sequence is TGTGCCAGCAGAAGACAGGGGATGAATGAGCAGTTCTTC. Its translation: CASRRQGMNEQFF.

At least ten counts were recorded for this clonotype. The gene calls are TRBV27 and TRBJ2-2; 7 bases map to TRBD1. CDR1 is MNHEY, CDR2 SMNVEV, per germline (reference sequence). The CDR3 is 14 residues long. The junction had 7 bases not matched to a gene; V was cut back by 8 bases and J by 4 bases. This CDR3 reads CASRTGQITGELFF. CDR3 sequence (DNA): TGTGCCAGCCGAACGGGACAGATCACCGGGGAGCTGTTTTTT.

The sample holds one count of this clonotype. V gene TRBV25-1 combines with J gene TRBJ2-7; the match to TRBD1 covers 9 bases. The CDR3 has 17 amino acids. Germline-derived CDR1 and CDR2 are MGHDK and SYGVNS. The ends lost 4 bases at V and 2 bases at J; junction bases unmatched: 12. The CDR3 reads CASSGKRRDRDTYEQYF. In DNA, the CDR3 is TGTGCCAGCAGTGGGAAAAGGAGGGACAGGGATACCTACGAGCAGTACTTC.

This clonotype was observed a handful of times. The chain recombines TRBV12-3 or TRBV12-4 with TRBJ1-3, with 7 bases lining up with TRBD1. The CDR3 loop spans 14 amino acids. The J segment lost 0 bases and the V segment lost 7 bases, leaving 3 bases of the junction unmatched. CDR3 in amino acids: CASTQGGSGNTIYF. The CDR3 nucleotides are TGTGCCAGCACCCAGGGGGGCTCTGGAAACACCATATATTTT.

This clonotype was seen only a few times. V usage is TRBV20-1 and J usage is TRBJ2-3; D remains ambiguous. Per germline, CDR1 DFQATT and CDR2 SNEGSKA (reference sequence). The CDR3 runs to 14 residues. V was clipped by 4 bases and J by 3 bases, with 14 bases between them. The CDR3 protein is CSATRPWDTDTQYF. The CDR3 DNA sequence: TGCAGTGCTACTAGACCCTGGGATACAGATACGCAGTATTTT.

The CDR3 DNA is TGTGCCAGCAGCCCCCAACCAGCGGGGGATGAGCAGTTCTTC. The encoded protein is CASSPQPAGDEQFF. The chain carries TRBV11-3 and TRBJ2-1, with 8 bases lining up with TRBD2. Germline V gene sequence: CDR1 SGHNT, CDR2 YENEEA. CDR3 size: 14 residues. Trimming removed 5 bases from V and 8 bases from J; junction bases left unmatched: 8. The variable domain in full, with the rest retrieved from reference TRBV11-3 and TRBJ2-1, is EAGVVQSPRYKIIEKKQPVAFWCNPISGHNTLYWYLQNLGQGPELLIRYENEEAVDDSQLPKDRFSAERLKGVDSTLKIQPAELGDSAVYLCASSPQPAGDEQFFGPGTRLTVL.

Here the CDR3 reads CSVRGTGQETQYF. The DNA for the CDR3 is TGCAGCGTTAGGGGGACGGGCCAAGAGACCCAGTACTTC. This chain uses TRBV29-1 with TRBJ2-5; tentative D call: TRBD1 (6 bases). The CDR3 has 13 amino acids. V lost 5 bases, J lost 1 base, and 11 bases lay in between. Germline lookup yields CDR1 SQVTM and CDR2 ANQGSEA.

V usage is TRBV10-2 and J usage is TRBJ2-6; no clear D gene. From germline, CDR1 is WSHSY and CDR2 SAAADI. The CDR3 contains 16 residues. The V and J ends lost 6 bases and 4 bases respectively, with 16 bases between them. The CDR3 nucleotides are TGCGCCAGCAGACCCCCGGCCGGTCCCGGGGCCAACGTCCTGACTTTC. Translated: CASRPPAGPGANVLTF.

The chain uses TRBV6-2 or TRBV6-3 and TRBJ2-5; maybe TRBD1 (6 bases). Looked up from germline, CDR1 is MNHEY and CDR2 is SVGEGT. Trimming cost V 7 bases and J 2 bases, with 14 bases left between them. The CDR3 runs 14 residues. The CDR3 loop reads CASTRDIIQETQYF. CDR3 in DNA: TGTGCCAGCACCCGGGACATCATTCAAGAGACCCAGTACTTC.

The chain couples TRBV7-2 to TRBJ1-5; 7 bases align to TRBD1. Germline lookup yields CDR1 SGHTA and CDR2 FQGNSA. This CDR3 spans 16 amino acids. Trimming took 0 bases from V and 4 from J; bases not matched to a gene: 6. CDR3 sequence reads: CASSLAGGVGNQPQHF. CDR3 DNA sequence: TGTGCCAGCAGCTTAGCAGGGGGCGTTGGTAATCAGCCCCAGCATTTT.

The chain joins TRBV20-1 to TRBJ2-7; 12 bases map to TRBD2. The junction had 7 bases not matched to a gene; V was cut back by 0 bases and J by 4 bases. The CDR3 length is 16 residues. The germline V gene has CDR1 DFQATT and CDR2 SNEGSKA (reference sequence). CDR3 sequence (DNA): TGCAGTGCTAGAGACACTAAACTAGCGGGGGGATACGAGCAGTACTTC. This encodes CSARDTKLAGGYEQYF.

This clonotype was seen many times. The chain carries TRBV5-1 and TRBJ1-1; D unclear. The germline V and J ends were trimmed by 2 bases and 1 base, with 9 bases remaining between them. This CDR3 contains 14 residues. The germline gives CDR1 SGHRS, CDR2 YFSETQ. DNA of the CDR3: TGCGCCAGCAGCTTTTATCAGTCGAACACTGAAGCTTTCTTT. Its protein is CASSFYQSNTEAFF.

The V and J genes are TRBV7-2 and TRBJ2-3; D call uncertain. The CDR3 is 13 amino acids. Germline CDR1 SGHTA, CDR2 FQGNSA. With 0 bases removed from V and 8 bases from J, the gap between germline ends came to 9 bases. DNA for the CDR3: TGTGCCAGCAGCTTAGCGCAGCTAGGTACGCAGTATTTT. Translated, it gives CASSLAQLGTQYF.

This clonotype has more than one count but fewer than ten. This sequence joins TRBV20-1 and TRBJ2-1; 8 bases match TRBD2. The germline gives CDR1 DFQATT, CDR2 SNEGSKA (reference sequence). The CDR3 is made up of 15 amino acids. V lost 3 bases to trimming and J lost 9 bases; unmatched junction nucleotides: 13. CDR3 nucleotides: TGCAGTGCTAGTCGGGCAGCGGGGGTACTGGGTGAGCAGTTCTTC. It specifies CSASRAAGVLGEQFF.

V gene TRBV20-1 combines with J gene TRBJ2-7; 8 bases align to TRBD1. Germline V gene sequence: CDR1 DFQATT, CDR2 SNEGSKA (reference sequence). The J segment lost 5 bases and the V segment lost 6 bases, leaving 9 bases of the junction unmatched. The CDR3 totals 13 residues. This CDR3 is CSARTGMGNEQYF. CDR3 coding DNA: TGCAGTGCAAGGACAGGGATGGGGAACGAGCAGTACTTC.

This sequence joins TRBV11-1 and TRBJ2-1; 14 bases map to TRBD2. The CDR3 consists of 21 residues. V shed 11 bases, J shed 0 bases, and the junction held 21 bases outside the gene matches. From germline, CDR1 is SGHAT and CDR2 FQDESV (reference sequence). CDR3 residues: CASGGSLGLAGEMGSYNEQFF. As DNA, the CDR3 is TGTGCCTCGGGGGGCAGCCTGGGACTAGCGGGAGAAATGGGCTCCTACAATGAGCAGTTCTTC.

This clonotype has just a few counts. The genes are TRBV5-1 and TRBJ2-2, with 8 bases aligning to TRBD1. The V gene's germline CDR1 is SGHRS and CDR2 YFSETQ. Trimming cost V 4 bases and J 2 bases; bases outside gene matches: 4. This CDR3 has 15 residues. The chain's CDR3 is CASSLDRGNTGELFF. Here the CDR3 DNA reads TGCGCCAGCAGCCTCGACAGGGGCAACACCGGGGAGCTGTTTTTT.

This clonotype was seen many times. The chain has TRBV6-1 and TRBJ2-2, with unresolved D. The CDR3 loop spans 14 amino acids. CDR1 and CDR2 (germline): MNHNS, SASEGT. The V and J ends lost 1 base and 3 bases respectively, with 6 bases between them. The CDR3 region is CASSEGDDTGELFF. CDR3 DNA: TGTGCCAGCAGTGAAGGAGACGACACCGGGGAGCTGTTTTTT.

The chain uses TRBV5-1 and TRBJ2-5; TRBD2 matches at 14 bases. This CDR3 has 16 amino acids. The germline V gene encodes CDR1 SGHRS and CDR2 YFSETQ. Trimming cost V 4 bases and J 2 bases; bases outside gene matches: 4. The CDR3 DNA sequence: TGCGCCAGCAGCGGGGGGACTAGCGGGGGACAAGAGACCCAGTACTTC. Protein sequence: CASSGGTSGGQETQYF.

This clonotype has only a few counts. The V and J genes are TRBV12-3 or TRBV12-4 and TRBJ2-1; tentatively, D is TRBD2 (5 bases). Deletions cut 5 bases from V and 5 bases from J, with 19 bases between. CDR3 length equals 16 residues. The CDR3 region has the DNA TGTGCCAGCAGTCCACTAAACGGGGTAAATCACAATGAGCAGTTCTTC. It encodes CASSPLNGVNHNEQFF.